The sequence of this T cell receptor (beta chain) was determined in a study of identical twins. The germline V and J ends were trimmed by 3 bases and 2 bases, with 8 bases remaining between them. This CDR3 spans 13 amino acids. Germline values: CDR1 MGHDK, CDR2 SYGVNS. One entry per CDR3 protein results from TCRdb running MiXCR on the 5' RACE reads. Here the sample spans about 700,000 distinct CDR3 sequences, around 6.1% being singletons. There are many counts of this clonotype. The chain carries TRBV25-1 and TRBJ2-7, with D unresolved. This receptor was identified in a man between 18 and 35 years old in good health. The sample taken for sequencing was naive T cells sorted from blood. CDR3 sequence (DNA): TGTGCCAGCAGTGACGGACCGACCTACGAGCAGTACTTC. Protein: CASSDGPTYEQYF.